The T cell receptor (beta chain) under discussion was sequenced for a study of blood T cell repertoires in COVID-19. Study-wide context: Samples came from the United States, Italy and Spain, spanning acute and convalescent COVID-19.

Living in about two dozen US areas, the participants were between roughly 18 and 90 years of age. Symptom resolution, clearance, or two negative PCRs marked the recovered donors of Cohort 3. CDR3 length: 11 amino acids. Germline V CDR1 and CDR2: SEHNR, FQNEAQ (reference sequence). Trimming removed 6 bases from V and 6 bases from J, with 9 bases in between. In the authors' workflow: Amplification of reference gene primers was used by the study to estimate nucleated cell counts. Assay: immunoSEQ multiplex PCR; the TCRdb copy retains only in-frame clones and omits some. Clone size and the V and J calls come from that table; the DNA yielded D and trimming. The sample holds around 300,000 clones; approximately 88% are singletons and the top ten take roughly 6.3%.

This sequence was found in a woman aged 40 to 50 who had recovered from COVID-19. The rearrangement links TRBV7-9 to TRBJ2-7; D is uncertain. Sequenced: PBMCs or T cells enriched from blood (not recorded which). DNA for the CDR3: TGTGCCAGCAGTCGTAGTGGCGAGCAGTACTTC. This codes for CASSRSGEQYF.